The 16 T cell receptor beta chains presented below share a single source sample, sequenced in a study of immune characterization of retroperitoneal liposarcoma. MiXCR, applied by TCRdb to the PCR reads, yields one record per CDR3 protein. The sample consists of approximately 9,300 distinct CDR3 sequences, 30% to 45% of them appearing once. The specimen sequenced was tumor tissue. The receptors come from a female donor with retroperitoneal liposarcoma.

The chain is built from TRBV6-5 and TRBJ2-2, with 8 bases aligning to TRBD1. CDR1 is MNHEY and CDR2 is SVGAGI in the germline V gene. V lost 5 bases, J lost 2 bases, and 4 bases stayed unmatched. There are 15 residues in the CDR3. The chain's CDR3 is CASSRGQGNTGELFF. In DNA, the CDR3 is TGTGCCAGCAGTCGTGGACAGGGCAACACCGGGGAGCTGTTTTTT.

In its sample, this clonotype was seen a few times. The CDR3 spells CASRPDRAGKNIQYF. CDR3 DNA: TGTGCCAGCAGGCCCGACAGGGCCGGGAAAAACATTCAGTACTTC. The rearrangement uses TRBV6-5 and TRBJ2-4; 7 bases match TRBD1. CDR1 and CDR2 (germline): MNHEY, SVGAGI. The CDR3 is 15 amino acids. The V gene end was trimmed by 6 bases and the J gene end by 4 bases; junction bases not matched to a gene: 9.

The J gene is TRBJ2-1, the V gene TRBV6-1, with 7 bases aligning to TRBD2. With the DNA end fitting TRBJ2-7 better, the J assignment may be wrong. This CDR3 comprises 14 residues. Germline CDR1 reads MNHNS; CDR2 reads SASEGT. CDR3 DNA sequence: TGTGCCAGCAGTTTGGTAACGGGGGGTTACGAGCAGTACTTC. Residues: CASSLVTGGYEQYF.

Relative to its sample, this clonotype is medium-sized. The chain carries TRBV6-1 and TRBJ2-1; tentative D call: TRBD1 (5 bases). The J call is doubtful: the DNA matches TRBJ2-7 better. The germline CDR1 and CDR2 sequences are MNHNS and SASEGT. This CDR3 is built from 14 residues. CDR3 sequence: CASTQAPLMIEQYF. Written as DNA, the CDR3 is TGTGCCAGCACACAGGCCCCTCTAATGATCGAGCAGTACTTC.

V is TRBV6-1 and J is TRBJ2-4; D gene uncertain. CDR3 size: 15 residues. Germline values: CDR1 MNHNS, CDR2 SASEGT. V was pared by 4 bases and J by 9 bases, with 19 bases between. As DNA, the CDR3 is TGTGCCAGCAGTGTGCGACGAACCCTGCCCGGCATTCAGTACTTC. Its translation: CASSVRRTLPGIQYF.

This clonotype has only a few counts. V usage is TRBV10-3 and J usage is TRBJ2-3; D call uncertain. Germline V gene lookup returns CDR1 ENHRY and CDR2 SYGVKD. The V and J ends lost 0 bases and 11 bases respectively, with 12 bases between them. This CDR3 is 13 amino acids long. The CDR3 region has the DNA TGTGCCATCAGTGAGTCGACTTGGTCCGTGCAGTATTTT. Protein product: CAISESTWSVQYF.

The chain uses TRBV6-8 and TRBJ2-7; tentatively, D is TRBD2 (6 bases). Germline-derived CDR1 and CDR2 are MNHGY and SAAAGT. This CDR3 comprises 14 residues. Trimming removed 4 bases from V and 1 base from J, with 11 bases in between. The DNA of the CDR3 is TGTGCCAGCAGTTTCCAGGCGGGATCCTACGAGCAGTACTTC. Amino acid sequence: CASSFQAGSYEQYF.

J is TRBJ1-5 and V is TRBV6-1; 7 bases fit TRBD1. The CDR3 has 15 residues. V lost 7 bases and J lost 2; bases outside the gene matches: 8. CDR1 MNHNS and CDR2 SASEGT come from the germline V gene. The chain's CDR3 is CASTPGGGGNQPQHF. In DNA form, the CDR3 reads TGTGCCAGCACCCCAGGGGGGGGAGGCAATCAGCCCCAGCATTTT.

By share, this clonotype counts as medium-sized. The chain recombines TRBV12-3 or TRBV12-4 with TRBJ2-5; D perhaps matches TRBD1 (7 bases). The J call is in doubt because the DNA end fits TRBJ2-7 better. The CDR3 spans 15 residues. The CDR3, as DNA: TGTGCCAGCAGTTTTCGGGGGACAGCAACAAGCGAGCAGTACTTC. Its protein product is CASSFRGTATSEQYF.

This clonotype was observed a handful of times. The rearrangement joins TRBV12-3 or TRBV12-4 to TRBJ2-6; D gene uncertain. The ends were cut back, 5 bases at V and 0 bases at J, with 8 bases in the middle. The CDR3 contains 15 residues. CDR3 DNA sequence: TGTGCCAGCAGTATCGGTTTCTCTGGGGCCAACGTCCTGACTTTC. Translating gives CASSIGFSGANVLTF.

The chain joins TRBV27 to TRBJ2-1; no clear D gene. V dropped 3 bases and J dropped 1 base, with 7 bases sitting between them. Germline V gene lookup returns CDR1 MNHEY and CDR2 SMNVEV (reference sequence). The CDR3 covers 14 residues. The CDR3: CASSFRPSYNEQFF. The CDR3, as DNA: TGTGCCAGCAGTTTTCGACCGTCCTACAATGAGCAGTTCTTC.

The V gene is TRBV27, the J gene TRBJ2-3; D not resolved. Germline-derived CDR1 and CDR2 are MNHEY and SMNVEV (reference sequence). CDR3 length: 16 residues. The ends were cut back, 2 bases at V and 0 bases at J, with 12 bases in the middle. CDR3 sequence: CASSLNPMGSTDTQYF. DNA for the CDR3: TGTGCCAGCAGTTTAAATCCTATGGGTAGCACAGATACGCAGTATTTT.

The chain recombines TRBV18 with TRBJ2-3; D call uncertain. CDR1 is KGHSH and CDR2 is LQKENI in the germline V gene. V lost 1 base and J lost 4, with 18 bases in between. CDR3 length equals 17 residues. CDR3 sequence reads: CASSPRPITEGADTQYF. CDR3 nucleotide sequence: TGTGCCAGCTCACCACGGCCCATCACGGAAGGAGCAGATACGCAGTATTTT.

The genes are TRBV12-3 or TRBV12-4 and TRBJ2-1; 12 bases are a match to TRBD2. This CDR3 has 18 residues. V was clipped by 3 bases and J by 7 bases; unmatched bases: 13. CDR3 protein: CASSFLRGRLAGENEQFF. The CDR3 bases are TGTGCCAGCAGTTTTCTCAGGGGGCGACTAGCGGGAGAGAATGAGCAGTTCTTC.

This clonotype has a handful of counts. This chain joins TRBV12-3 or TRBV12-4 and TRBJ2-1, with D possibly matching TRBD1 (6 bases). The J call is uncertain, as TRBJ2-7 better fits the DNA end. The CDR3 has 12 residues. The CDR3 region has the DNA TGTGCCAGCAGTGACAGGTCCTACGAGCAGTACTTC. This codes for CASSDRSYEQYF.

The chain links TRBV25-1 to TRBJ2-1; 7 bases agree with TRBD1. The junction had 19 bases not matched to a gene; V was cut back by 7 bases and J by 13 bases. Germline CDR1 is MGHDK and CDR2 is SYGVNS. The CDR3 sequence is 15 residues long. The CDR3 DNA is TGTGCCAGCACCCCGACAGGGTTTGGGGGAGAGACCCAGTTCTTC. Translating it yields CASTPTGFGGETQFF. Looking up the rest from reference TRBV25-1 and TRBJ2-1 gives the full variable domain: EADIYQTPRYLVIGTGKKITLECSQTMGHDKMYWYQQDPGMELHLIHYSYGVNSTEKGDLSSESTVSRIRTEHFPLTLESARPSHTSQYLCASTPTGFGGETQFFGPGTRLTVL.